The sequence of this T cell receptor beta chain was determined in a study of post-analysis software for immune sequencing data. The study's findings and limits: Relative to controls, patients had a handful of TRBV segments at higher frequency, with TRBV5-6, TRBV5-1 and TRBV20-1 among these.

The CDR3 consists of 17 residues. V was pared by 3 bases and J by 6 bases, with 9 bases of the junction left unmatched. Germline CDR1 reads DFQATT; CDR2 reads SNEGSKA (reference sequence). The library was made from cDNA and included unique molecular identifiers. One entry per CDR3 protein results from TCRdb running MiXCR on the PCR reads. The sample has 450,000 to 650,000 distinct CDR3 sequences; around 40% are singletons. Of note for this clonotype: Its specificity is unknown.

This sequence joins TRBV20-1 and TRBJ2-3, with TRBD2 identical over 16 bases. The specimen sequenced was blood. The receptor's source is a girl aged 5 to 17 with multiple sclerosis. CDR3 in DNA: TGCAGTGCTAGGGCGGGACTAGCGGGGGGGCAGTCTGATACGCAGTATTTT. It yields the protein CSARAGLAGGQSDTQYF.